These 7 T cell receptor beta chains came from one sample sequenced in a study of cytomegalovirus exposure and HLA in healthy donors. The PCR had 60 Vbeta and 13 Jbeta primers. The table came from immunoSEQ multiplex PCR; TCRdb's copy has only in-frame clones and leaves some out. Of about 130,000 clones listed, about 61% are singletons. Sequencing input: PBMCs. The receptors were gathered from a woman aged 40 to 50 in good health and CMV-seronegative.

V and J are TRBV30 and TRBJ1-2, with 8 positions matching TRBD1. This CDR3 has 12 amino acids. The germline CDR1 and CDR2 sequences are GTSNPN and SVGIG (reference sequence). Losses at the gene ends were 3 bases for V and 8 bases for J; bases not matched to a gene: 5. For the CDR3, the DNA is TGTGCCTGGAGGCGGACAGGGCAAGGCTACACCTTC. As protein: CAWRRTGQGYTF.

This clone was seen more than once but under ten times. The chain employs TRBV28 and TRBJ2-7, with TRBD1 matching over 7 bases. Germline V lookup: CDR1 MDHEN, CDR2 SYDVKM. The CDR3 consists of 15 residues. V shed 6 bases, J shed 3 bases, and the junction held 11 bases outside the gene matches. The CDR3 sequence is CASSKQGSHGYEQYF. In DNA, the CDR3 is TGTGCCAGCAGCAAACAGGGGTCCCATGGCTACGAGCAGTACTTC.

The chain combines TRBV5-1 with TRBJ2-3; a possible D gene is TRBD2 (6 bases). With 0 bases removed from V and 4 bases from J, the gap between germline ends came to 18 bases. The germline V gene encodes CDR1 SGHRS and CDR2 YFSETQ. The CDR3 is 17 residues long. CDR3 nucleotides: TGCGCCAGCAGCTTGGCCGCGGGCAGGCGGGGCGCAGATACGCAGTATTTT. It encodes CASSLAAGRRGADTQYF.

This clone is a singleton in its sample. The identical CDR3 is also encoded by other nucleotide sequences in the sample. The J gene is TRBJ2-1, the V gene TRBV7-3; TRBD1 agrees at 10 bases. V trimming: 4 bases; J trimming: 2 bases; junction bases outside the gene matches: 2. The CDR3 length is 15 residues. Germline V gene sequence: CDR1 SGHTA, CDR2 FQGTGA. CDR3 bases: TGTGCCAGCAGCTCGGGACAGGGGACCTACAATGAGCAGTTCTTC. This gives the protein CASSSGQGTYNEQFF.

The chain recombines TRBV7-9 with TRBJ1-2; D is perhaps TRBD1 (5 bases). The CDR3 totals 13 residues. The V end was cut by 5 bases, the J end by 5 bases, with 12 bases between. CDR1 and CDR2 (germline): SEHNR, FQNEAQ (reference sequence). The CDR3 DNA is TGTGCCAGCAGCAGGCCGGGGACTTATGGCTACACCTTC. Translation: CASSRPGTYGYTF.

This clone was counted a few times. The rearrangement links TRBV6-5 to TRBJ2-7, with a tentative D call TRBD1 (5 bases). The length of the CDR3 is 13 residues. The germline V and J ends were trimmed by 6 bases and 5 bases, with 14 bases remaining between them. Germline CDR1 and CDR2: MNHEY and SVGAGI. The CDR3 spells CASRTPGFHEQYF. DNA of the CDR3: TGTGCCAGCAGGACTCCAGGGTTCCACGAGCAGTACTTC.

The gene calls are TRBV25-1 and TRBJ1-4; 7 bases align to TRBD1. J was trimmed by 3 bases and V by 4 bases; bases with no gene match: 5. Germline-derived CDR1 and CDR2 are MGHDK and SYGVNS. The CDR3 is 15 amino acids. The CDR3: CASSARGASNEKLFF. DNA for the CDR3: TGTGCCAGCAGTGCCAGGGGGGCCTCTAATGAAAAACTGTTTTTT.